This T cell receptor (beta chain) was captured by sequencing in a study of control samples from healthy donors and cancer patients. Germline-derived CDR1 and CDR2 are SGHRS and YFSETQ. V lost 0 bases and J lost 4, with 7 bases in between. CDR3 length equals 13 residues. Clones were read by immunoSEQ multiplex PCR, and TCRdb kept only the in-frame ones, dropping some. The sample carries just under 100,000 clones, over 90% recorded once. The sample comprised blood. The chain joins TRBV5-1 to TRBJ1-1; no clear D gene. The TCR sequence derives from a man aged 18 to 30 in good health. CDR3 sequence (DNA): TGCGCCAGCAGCTTGGCCGGCCCCACTGAAGCTTTCTTT. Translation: CASSLAGPTEAFF.